These 32 T cell receptor beta chains were sequenced from one sample in a study of blood T cells in healthy people across ages. The second PCR ran roughly 7 to 12 cycles with a sample-barcoded 5' primer and J-beta primers. TCRdb reprocessed the 5' RACE reads via MiXCR and lists one record per CDR3 protein. Here the sample spans roughly 1.6 million distinct CDR3 sequences, roughly 32% being singletons. What was sequenced was blood. The receptors come from a woman aged 25 to 39 in good health.

This clonotype was picked up many times. V and J are TRBV20-1 and TRBJ1-2, with a tentative D call TRBD1 (5 bases). The V gene lost 6 bases and the J gene lost 4 bases, with 9 bases spanning the gap. The CDR3 runs to 11 residues. The germline V gene encodes CDR1 DFQATT and CDR2 SNEGSKA (reference sequence). The CDR3 reads CSAIDSYGYTF. As DNA, the CDR3 is TGCAGTGCAATCGACAGCTATGGCTACACCTTC.

This clonotype was picked up a small number of times. J is TRBJ2-2 and V is TRBV20-1, with 9 bases fitting TRBD1. Trimming at V came to 4 bases and at J to 6 bases, leaving 6 bases not matched to a gene. This CDR3 contains 14 residues. The germline CDR1 and CDR2 sequences are DFQATT and SNEGSKA (reference sequence). The CDR3 region is CSATGTGYAGELFF. Here the CDR3 DNA reads TGCAGTGCTACCGGGACAGGGTATGCCGGGGAGCTGTTTTTT.

V gene TRBV28 combines with J gene TRBJ1-5; D is ambiguous. V was pared by 6 bases and J by 0 bases, with 15 bases between. Germline CDR1 reads MDHEN; CDR2 reads SYDVKM. CDR3 length: 16 amino acids. DNA of the CDR3: TGTGCCAGCAGCTATACAAGGCAGAATAGCAATCAGCCCCAGCATTTT. The encoded protein is CASSYTRQNSNQPQHF.

This clonotype was found a few times. J is TRBJ2-1 and V is TRBV20-1; the D gene could be TRBD1 or TRBD2 (5 bases each). The CDR3 spans 18 residues. V was trimmed by 5 bases and J by 10 bases, leaving 33 bases between them. Germline values: CDR1 DFQATT, CDR2 SNEGSKA (reference sequence). The CDR3 region is CSAQTALALGPPYAEQFF. The DNA of the CDR3 is TGCAGTGCTCAAACTGCCCTAGCTCTGGGGCCCCCATATGCGGAGCAGTTCTTC.

In its sample, this clonotype was seen a few times. The V and J genes are TRBV12-3 or TRBV12-4 and TRBJ2-2; D is unclear. CDR3 length: 11 amino acids. The V and J ends lost 8 bases and 3 bases respectively, with 4 bases between them. CDR3 region: CASYYTGELFF. As DNA, the CDR3 is TGTGCCAGCTATTACACCGGGGAGCTGTTTTTT.

The CDR3 coding sequence is TGCAGTGCTCGGGCCCTTAGTGATTCACCCCTCCACTTT. This gives the protein CSARALSDSPLHF. This chain links TRBV20-1 with TRBJ1-6; D call uncertain. Germline V gene lookup returns CDR1 DFQATT and CDR2 SNEGSKA (reference sequence). There are 13 residues in the CDR3. The V end was cut by 5 bases, the J end by 8 bases, with 13 bases between.

With regard to this clonotype: This may arise from a read error, as a much more abundant clone is one base away. This rearrangement joins TRBV29-1 to TRBJ2-7, with D maybe TRBD2 (5 bases). Germline V gene lookup returns CDR1 SQVTM and CDR2 ANQGSEA. Between the trimmed V and J ends, which lost 4 bases and 3 bases, there was a span of 13 bases. This CDR3 is 13 amino acids long. The CDR3 loop reads CSVGWTGGYEQYF. The CDR3 nucleotides are TGCAGCGTTGGGTGGACCGGAGGCTACGAGCAGTACTTC.

In this sample, this clonotype turned up many times. The chain carries TRBV29-1 and TRBJ2-1; TRBD2 is a possible D gene (5 bases). V lost 1 base to trimming and J lost 0 bases, with 19 bases between them. Germline loops: CDR1 SQVTM, CDR2 ANQGSEA. The CDR3 covers 18 residues. DNA of the CDR3: TGCAGCGTTGAAGGACCGGAGGTAGCGTTAAGCTCCTACAATGAGCAGTTCTTC. Protein product: CSVEGPEVALSSYNEQFF.

This clonotype came up a few times. The gene calls are TRBV5-1 and TRBJ2-7; D is perhaps TRBD2 (5 bases). Germline V gene data show CDR1 as SGHRS and CDR2 as YFSETQ. The CDR3 is made up of 18 amino acids. The V and J ends lost 4 bases and 0 bases respectively, with 23 bases between them. For the CDR3, the DNA is TGCGCCAGCAGCCCTTGGGCGCGCGGGTTATTTAACTCCTACGAGCAGTACTTC. It encodes CASSPWARGLFNSYEQYF.

This chain links TRBV3-1 with TRBJ2-5; D gene ambiguous. Near its end, the DNA agrees better with TRBJ2-7, so the J call may be wrong. The CDR3 has 14 residues. The germline CDR1 and CDR2 sequences are LGHDT and YNNKEL (reference sequence). CDR3 sequence: CASSRAPAAYEQYF. The DNA for the CDR3 is TGTGCCAGCAGCCGAGCCCCCGCGGCCTACGAGCAGTACTTC.

The CDR3 reads CASSYSSVRGGEQFF. The CDR3 DNA reads TGTGCCAGCAGTTACTCGTCAGTAAGGGGAGGTGAGCAGTTCTTC. V gene TRBV6-6 combines with J gene TRBJ2-1; possibly TRBD2 for D (6 bases). This CDR3 comprises 15 residues. Germline V gene sequence: CDR1 MNHNY, CDR2 SVGAGI (reference sequence). The V end was cut by 0 bases, the J end by 9 bases, with 15 bases between.

V gene TRBV10-3 combines with J gene TRBJ2-3; D is possibly TRBD1 (5 bases). The CDR3 spans 15 residues. Germline values: CDR1 ENHRY, CDR2 SYGVKD. Trimming left V 8 bases short and J 0 bases short, with 15 bases between. CDR3 in amino acids: CAISDSRSSTDTQYF. The CDR3 nucleotides read TGTGCCATCTCCGACAGTCGTAGTAGCACAGATACGCAGTATTTT.

The chain carries TRBV3-1 and TRBJ2-7; D remains unclear. The length of the CDR3 is 13 residues. The germline V and J ends were trimmed by 10 bases and 0 bases, with 13 bases remaining between them. Looked up from germline, CDR1 is LGHDT and CDR2 is YNNKEL (reference sequence). In nucleotides, the CDR3 is TGTGCCACCGCGGCCACGAGCTCCTACGAGCAGTACTTC. Encoded protein: CATAATSSYEQYF.

The chain uses TRBV6-1 and TRBJ1-1; 7 positions match TRBD1. Germline V gene sequence: CDR1 MNHNS, CDR2 SASEGT. V lost 8 bases to trimming and J lost 0 bases; unmatched junction nucleotides: 6. This CDR3 has 14 amino acids. The CDR3 nucleotides are TGTGCCAGCGGCACCGGGACAGTGAACACTGAAGCTTTCTTT. It encodes CASGTGTVNTEAFF.

CDR3 sequence (DNA): TGTGCCAGCAGTTCAACCGCCGGGACAGGGTCGTGGGGCATCTATGGCTACACCTTC. Its protein product is CASSSTAGTGSWGIYGYTF. This chain uses TRBV27 with TRBJ1-2, with 9 nucleotides matching TRBD1. The germline V gene has CDR1 MNHEY and CDR2 SMNVEV (reference sequence). This CDR3 contains 19 residues. J gave up 4 bases and V 4 bases, and 19 bases lay outside the gene matches.

V is TRBV5-1 and J is TRBJ1-5; 11 bases are shared with TRBD1. The ends lost 4 bases at V and 4 bases at J; junction bases unmatched: 4. The germline gives CDR1 SGHRS, CDR2 YFSETQ. This CDR3 region has 15 residues. Here the CDR3 reads CASSVGDRGNQPQHF. The CDR3 DNA follows: TGCGCCAGCAGCGTTGGGGACAGGGGGAATCAGCCCCAGCATTTT. The whole variable domain, remainder taken from reference TRBV5-1 and TRBJ1-5, is KAGVTQTPRYLIKTRGQQVTLSCSPISGHRSVSWYQQTPGQGLQFLFEYFSETQRNKGNFPGRFSGRQFSNSRSEMNVSTLELGDSALYLCASSVGDRGNQPQHFGDGTRLSIL.

In this sample, this clonotype turned up a few times. The chain couples TRBV29-1 to TRBJ1-2; unclear D gene. The V gene's germline CDR1 is SQVTM and CDR2 ANQGSEA. The CDR3 has 12 residues. Between the trimmed V and J ends, which lost 3 bases and 0 bases, there was a span of 5 bases. CDR3 sequence reads: CSVDSANYGYTF. CDR3 bases: TGCAGCGTTGACAGTGCTAACTATGGCTACACCTTC.

The chain employs TRBV9 and TRBJ2-5; TRBD1 agrees at 7 bases. Germline V gene lookup returns CDR1 SGDLS and CDR2 YYNGEE. V lost 3 bases and J lost 5; bases outside the gene matches: 10. This CDR3 is built from 15 residues. The CDR3, as DNA: TGTGCCAGCAGCGCGCAACAGGGGATGAGGGAGACCCAGTACTTC. Residues: CASSAQQGMRETQYF.

The chain recombines TRBV3-1 with TRBJ2-7; D unresolved. V was trimmed by 0 bases and J by 2 bases, leaving 8 bases between them. Germline V gene lookup returns CDR1 LGHDT and CDR2 YNNKEL (reference sequence). This CDR3 is built from 14 residues. The CDR3 loop is CASSQEPRTYEQYF. CDR3 coding DNA: TGTGCCAGCAGCCAAGAACCCCGGACCTACGAGCAGTACTTC.

On this clonotype: This could be a read error, since a much larger clone is one nucleotide away. The J gene is TRBJ2-1, the V gene TRBV29-1, with TRBD2 matching 12 bases. The CDR3 spans 18 residues. The V and J ends lost 4 bases and 13 bases, in that order; junction bases with no gene match: 23. CDR1 and CDR2 from the germline V gene are SQVTM and ANQGSEA. Written as DNA, the CDR3 is TGCAGCGTTGGGCGCAGACTAGCGGGGGCCTTCCTGCAAGAGACCCAGTTCTTC. It codes for CSVGRRLAGAFLQETQFF.

This chain joins TRBV7-9 and TRBJ2-3; a weak D match, TRBD2 (5 bases). The germline CDR1 and CDR2 sequences are SEHNR and FQNEAQ (reference sequence). Trimming shortened V by 4 bases and J by 0 bases, and 17 bases separated the two germline ends. The CDR3 is 17 amino acids. CDR3 coding DNA: TGTGCCAGCAGCTCAGCAGATGGACTTCTCAGCACAGATACGCAGTATTTT. Protein sequence: CASSSADGLLSTDTQYF.

Details on this clonotype: With a much larger clone just one base away, this may be a read error. The chain employs TRBV12-3 or TRBV12-4 and TRBJ1-2; TRBD1 aligns across 11 bases. There are 16 residues in the CDR3. The CDR3 DNA reads as TGTACCAGCAGTTTGGCAGGACAGGGGGCCTTATATGGCTACACCTTC. Residues: CTSSLAGQGALYGYTF.

In its sample, this clonotype was seen a few times. V usage is TRBV27 and J usage is TRBJ2-7; 7 bases map to TRBD2. Per the germline V gene, CDR1 is MNHEY and CDR2 is SMNVEV (reference sequence). Losses at the gene ends were 0 bases for V and 3 bases for J; bases not matched to a gene: 5. The CDR3 is 15 amino acids. The CDR3 DNA reads as TGTGCCAGCAGTTTATCCGGGACTATACACTACGAGCAGTACTTC. Residues: CASSLSGTIHYEQYF.

As for this clonotype: At one of its ends the junction is not consistent with the germline gene, which may arise from a read error. V gene TRBV5-1 combines with J gene TRBJ2-3; the match to TRBD2 covers 12 bases. The length of the CDR3 is 16 residues. Germline V gene data show CDR1 as SGHRS and CDR2 as YFSETQ. The CDR3 sequence is CACSLEGLAGIDTQYF. As DNA, the CDR3 is TGCGCCTGCAGCTTGGAAGGACTAGCGGGAATAGATACGCAGTATTTT.

This clonotype showed up just a few times. This chain links TRBV27 with TRBJ2-1, with D possibly called TRBD1 or TRBD2 (5 bases each). CDR1 and CDR2 from the germline V gene are MNHEY and SMNVEV (reference sequence). With 6 bases removed from V and 8 bases from J, the gap between germline ends came to 11 bases. This CDR3 region has 12 residues. For the CDR3, the DNA is TGTGCCAGCAGGGCCTGGGACCATGAGCAGTTCTTC. This encodes CASRAWDHEQFF.

The chain carries TRBV6-1 and TRBJ2-1, with 12 bases identical to TRBD2. Trimming removed 6 bases from V and 3 bases from J; junction bases left unmatched: 12. The CDR3 extends over 18 amino acids. Germline V gives CDR1 MNHNS, CDR2 SASEGT. The CDR3 spells CASSVLRLAGASYNEQFF. The CDR3 DNA follows: TGTGCCAGCAGCGTCCTCCGACTAGCGGGAGCTAGCTACAATGAGCAGTTCTTC.

Only a few counts were recorded for this clonotype. V usage is TRBV28 and J usage is TRBJ2-7; 13 bases fit TRBD2. There are 15 residues in the CDR3. V shed 5 bases and J 1 base; nucleotides not matched to a gene: 2. Germline V CDR1 and CDR2: MDHEN, SYDVKM. The CDR3 nucleotides are TGTGCCAGCAGTGGGACTAGCGGGAATTCCTACGAGCAGTACTTC. This codes for CASSGTSGNSYEQYF.

V usage is TRBV2 and J usage is TRBJ1-5, with 8 bases aligning to TRBD1. Trimming removed 3 bases from V and 6 bases from J; junction bases left unmatched: 7. Germline CDR1 reads SNHLY; CDR2 reads FYNNEI. The CDR3 covers 15 residues. CDR3 residues: CASSEGAGGFQPQHF. For the CDR3, the DNA is TGTGCCAGCAGTGAGGGCGCAGGGGGCTTTCAGCCCCAGCATTTT.

The genes are TRBV27 and TRBJ1-2; 10 bases agree with TRBD1. There are 15 residues in the CDR3. CDR1 is MNHEY and CDR2 is SMNVEV in the germline V gene (reference sequence). With V trimmed by 5 bases and J by 5 bases, 8 bases remained unmatched. This CDR3 is CASSVTPGQGYGYTF. Here the CDR3 DNA reads TGTGCCAGCAGTGTAACACCGGGACAGGGGTATGGCTACACCTTC.

In this sample, this clonotype turned up a few times. V is TRBV5-1 and J is TRBJ1-1; 9 bases are shared with TRBD1. V gave up 4 bases and J gave up 5 bases; unmatched junction bases: 12. This CDR3 is 16 amino acids long. The germline V gene encodes CDR1 SGHRS and CDR2 YFSETQ. This chain's CDR3 is CASSPGTGIWRTEAFF. In DNA form, the CDR3 reads TGCGCCAGCAGCCCCGGGACAGGGATCTGGCGGACTGAAGCTTTCTTT.

The table lists this clonotype with a few counts. J is TRBJ1-6 and V is TRBV7-9; D gene ambiguous. V lost 1 base to trimming and J lost 10 bases, with 11 bases between them. Per the germline V gene, CDR1 is SEHNR and CDR2 is FQNEAQ (reference sequence). The CDR3 runs to 14 residues. The CDR3, as DNA: TGTGCCAGCAGCTTAGGACCTGAGTGGTCACCCCTCCACTTT. This gives the protein CASSLGPEWSPLHF.

Notes on this clonotype: Being one base from a much bigger clone, this may be a read error. In DNA form, the CDR3 reads TGTGCCAGCAGCCACTACACAGATACGCAGTATTTT. This sequence encodes CASSHYTDTQYF. The rearrangement joins TRBV3-1 to TRBJ2-3; D is unresolved. The V gene lost 3 bases and the J gene lost 2 bases, with 3 bases spanning the gap. CDR3 length: 12 residues. CDR1 is LGHDT, CDR2 YNNKEL, per germline (reference sequence).